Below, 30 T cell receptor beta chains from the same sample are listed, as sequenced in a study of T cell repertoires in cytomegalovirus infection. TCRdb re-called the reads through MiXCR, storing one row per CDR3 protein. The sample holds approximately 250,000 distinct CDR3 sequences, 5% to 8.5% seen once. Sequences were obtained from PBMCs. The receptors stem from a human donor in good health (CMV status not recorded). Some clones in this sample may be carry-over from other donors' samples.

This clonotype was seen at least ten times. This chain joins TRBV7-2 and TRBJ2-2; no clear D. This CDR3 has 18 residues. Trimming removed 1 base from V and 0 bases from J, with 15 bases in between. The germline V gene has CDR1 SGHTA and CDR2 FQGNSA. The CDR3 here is CASSLVPSGRTNTGELFF. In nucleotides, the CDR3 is TGTGCCAGCAGCTTAGTGCCTAGTGGCAGGACGAACACCGGGGAGCTGTTTTTT.

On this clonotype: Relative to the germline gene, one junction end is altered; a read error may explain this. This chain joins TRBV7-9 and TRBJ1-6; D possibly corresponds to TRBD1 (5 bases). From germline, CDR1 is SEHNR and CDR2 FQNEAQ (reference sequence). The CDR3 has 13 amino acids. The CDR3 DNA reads TGTGCCAGCAGCCCCGAGACAGAGTCACCCCTCGACTTT. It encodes CASSPETESPLDF.

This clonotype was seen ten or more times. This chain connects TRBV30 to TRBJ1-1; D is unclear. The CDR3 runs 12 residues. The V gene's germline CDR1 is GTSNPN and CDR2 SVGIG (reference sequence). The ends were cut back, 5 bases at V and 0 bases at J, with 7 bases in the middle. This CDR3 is CAWDGLNTEAFF. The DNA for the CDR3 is TGTGCCTGGGATGGTCTGAACACTGAAGCTTTCTTT.

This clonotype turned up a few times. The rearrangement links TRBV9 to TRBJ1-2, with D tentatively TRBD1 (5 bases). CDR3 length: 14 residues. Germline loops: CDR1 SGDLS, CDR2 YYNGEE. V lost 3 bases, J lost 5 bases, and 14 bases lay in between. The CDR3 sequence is CASSEGTGLYGYTF. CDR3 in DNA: TGTGCCAGCAGCGAGGGGACGGGACTTTATGGCTACACCTTC. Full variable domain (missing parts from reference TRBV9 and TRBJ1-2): DSGVTQTPKHLITATGQRVTLRCSPRSGDLSVYWYQQSLDQGLQFLIQYYNGEERAKGNILERFSAQQFPDLHSELNLSSLELGDSALYFCASSEGTGLYGYTFGSGTRLTVV.

The CDR3 region is CASSQDLISGNTIYF. CDR3 nucleotides: TGCGCCAGCAGCCAAGATTTGATCTCTGGAAACACCATATATTTT. The gene calls are TRBV4-3 and TRBJ1-3, with D unresolved. Trimming cost V 0 bases and J 0 bases, with 6 bases left between them. CDR1 and CDR2 (germline): LGHNA, YSLEER. The CDR3 has 15 residues.

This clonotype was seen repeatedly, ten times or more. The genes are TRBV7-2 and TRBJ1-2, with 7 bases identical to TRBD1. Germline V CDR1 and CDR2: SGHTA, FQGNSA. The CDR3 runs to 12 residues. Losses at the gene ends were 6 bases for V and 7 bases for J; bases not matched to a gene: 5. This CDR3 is CASSSTGFGYTF. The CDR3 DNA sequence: TGTGCCAGCAGTTCGACAGGGTTTGGCTACACCTTC. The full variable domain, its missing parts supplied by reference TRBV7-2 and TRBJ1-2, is GAGVSQSPSNKVTEKGKDVELRCDPISGHTALYWYRQSLGQGLEFLIYFQGNSAPDKSGLPSDRFSAERTGGSVSTLTIQRTQQEDSAVYLCASSSTGFGYTFGSGTRLTVV.

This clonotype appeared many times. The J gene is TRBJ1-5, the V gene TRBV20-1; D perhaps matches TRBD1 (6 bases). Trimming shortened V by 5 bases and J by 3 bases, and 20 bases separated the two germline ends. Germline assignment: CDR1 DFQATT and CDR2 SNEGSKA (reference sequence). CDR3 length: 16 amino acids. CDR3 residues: CSAGKLGQIDNQPQHF. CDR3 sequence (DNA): TGCAGTGCTGGTAAATTAGGACAGATCGACAATCAGCCCCAGCATTTT.

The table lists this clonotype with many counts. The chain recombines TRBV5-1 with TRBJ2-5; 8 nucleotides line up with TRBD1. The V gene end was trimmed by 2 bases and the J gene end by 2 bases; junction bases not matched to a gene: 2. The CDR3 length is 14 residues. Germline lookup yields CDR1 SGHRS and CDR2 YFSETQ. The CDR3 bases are TGCGCCAGCAGCTTCGGACAGGGACAAGAGACCCAGTACTTC. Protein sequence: CASSFGQGQETQYF.

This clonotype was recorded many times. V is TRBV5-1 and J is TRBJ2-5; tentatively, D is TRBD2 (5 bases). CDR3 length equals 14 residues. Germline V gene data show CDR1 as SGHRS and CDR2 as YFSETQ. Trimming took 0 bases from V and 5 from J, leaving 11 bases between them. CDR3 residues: CASSLAGDGETQYF. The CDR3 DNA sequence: TGCGCCAGCAGCTTGGCCGGGGATGGCGAGACCCAGTACTTC.

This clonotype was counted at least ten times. In nucleotides, the CDR3 is TGCAGCGTTGAGCACGACAGGGGACAAAACACCGGGGAGCTGTTTTTT. Its protein is CSVEHDRGQNTGELFF. The V call is TRBV29-1, the J call TRBJ2-2; 8 nucleotides align to TRBD1. CDR1 SQVTM and CDR2 ANQGSEA come from the germline V gene. Unmatched junction bases numbered 8, after V lost 3 bases and J lost 2 bases. The CDR3 is 16 residues long.

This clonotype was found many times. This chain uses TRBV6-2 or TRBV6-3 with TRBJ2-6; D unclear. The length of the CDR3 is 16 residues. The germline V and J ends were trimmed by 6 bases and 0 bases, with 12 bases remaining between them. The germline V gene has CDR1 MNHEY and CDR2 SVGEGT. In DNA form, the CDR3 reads TGTGCCAGCAGCCCCCGACCCTTCTCTGGGGCCAACGTCCTGACTTTC. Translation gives CASSPRPFSGANVLTF.

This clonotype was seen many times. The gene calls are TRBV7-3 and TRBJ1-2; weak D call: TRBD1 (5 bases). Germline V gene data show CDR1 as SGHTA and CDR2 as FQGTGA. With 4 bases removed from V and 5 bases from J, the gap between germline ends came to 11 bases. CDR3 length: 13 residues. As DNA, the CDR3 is TGTGCCAGCAGCTCCAACCGGGGGTATGGCTACACCTTC. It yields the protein CASSSNRGYGYTF.

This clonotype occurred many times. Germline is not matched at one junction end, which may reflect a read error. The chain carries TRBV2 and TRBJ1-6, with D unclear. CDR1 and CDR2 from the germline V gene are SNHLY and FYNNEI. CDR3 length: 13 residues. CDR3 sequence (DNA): TGTGCCAGCCGTGAAGAGGGTCGTTCACCCCTCCACTTT. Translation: CASREEGRSPLHF.

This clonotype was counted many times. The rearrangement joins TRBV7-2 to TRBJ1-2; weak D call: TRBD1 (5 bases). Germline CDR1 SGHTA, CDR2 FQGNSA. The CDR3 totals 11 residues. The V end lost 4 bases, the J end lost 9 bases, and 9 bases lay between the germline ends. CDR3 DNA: TGTGCCAGCAGCTCCCGACAGAGCTACACCTTC. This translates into CASSSRQSYTF.

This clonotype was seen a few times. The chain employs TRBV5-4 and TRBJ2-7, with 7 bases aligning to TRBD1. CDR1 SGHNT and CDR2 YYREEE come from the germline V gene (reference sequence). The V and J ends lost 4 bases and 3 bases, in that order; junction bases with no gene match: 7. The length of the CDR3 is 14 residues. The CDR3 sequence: CASSLGTESYEQYF. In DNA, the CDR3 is TGTGCCAGCAGCCTCGGGACAGAGAGCTACGAGCAGTACTTC.

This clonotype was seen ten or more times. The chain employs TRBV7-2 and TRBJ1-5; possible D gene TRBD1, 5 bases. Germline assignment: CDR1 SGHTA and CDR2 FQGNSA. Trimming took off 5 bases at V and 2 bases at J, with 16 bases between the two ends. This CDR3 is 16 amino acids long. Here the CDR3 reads CASSTLGTEGNQPQHF. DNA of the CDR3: TGTGCCAGCAGCACCCTGGGGACCGAAGGCAATCAGCCCCAGCATTTT.

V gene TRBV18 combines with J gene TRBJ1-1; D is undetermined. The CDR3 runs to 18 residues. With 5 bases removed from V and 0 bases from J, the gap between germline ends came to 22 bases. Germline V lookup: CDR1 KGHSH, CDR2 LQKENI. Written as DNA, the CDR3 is TGTGCCAGCTCAGAATCACTCCCGATGGGCTATTTGAACACTGAAGCTTTCTTT. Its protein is CASSESLPMGYLNTEAFF.

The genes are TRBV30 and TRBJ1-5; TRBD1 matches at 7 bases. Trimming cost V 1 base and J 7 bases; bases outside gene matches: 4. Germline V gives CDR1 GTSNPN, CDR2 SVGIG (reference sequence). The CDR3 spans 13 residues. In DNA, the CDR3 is TGTGCCTGGAGTGCAGGGGGATCCCAGCCCCAGCATTTT. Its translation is CAWSAGGSQPQHF.

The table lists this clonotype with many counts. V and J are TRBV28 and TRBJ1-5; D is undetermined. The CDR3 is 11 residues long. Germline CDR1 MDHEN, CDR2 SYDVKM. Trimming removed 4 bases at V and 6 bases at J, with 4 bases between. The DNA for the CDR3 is TGTGCCAGCAGTTGGGGTCAGCCCCAGCATTTT. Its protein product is CASSWGQPQHF.

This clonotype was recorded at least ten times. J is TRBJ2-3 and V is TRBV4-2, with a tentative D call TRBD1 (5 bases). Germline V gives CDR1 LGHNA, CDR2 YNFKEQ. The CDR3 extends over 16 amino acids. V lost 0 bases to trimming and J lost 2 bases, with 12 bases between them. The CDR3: CASSQDPSTATDTQYF. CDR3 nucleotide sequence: TGTGCCAGCAGCCAAGATCCGTCGACAGCCACAGATACGCAGTATTTT.

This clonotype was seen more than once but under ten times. Here the CDR3 reads CASSWMGLSGNANTGELFF. CDR3 nucleotides: TGCGCCAGCAGCTGGATGGGGCTCAGCGGGAACGCGAACACCGGGGAGCTGTTTTTT. The chain carries TRBV5-1 and TRBJ2-2, with 7 nucleotides matching TRBD2. The CDR3 is made up of 19 amino acids. Germline assignment: CDR1 SGHRS and CDR2 YFSETQ. The V gene end was trimmed by 3 bases and the J gene end by 0 bases; junction bases not matched to a gene: 14.

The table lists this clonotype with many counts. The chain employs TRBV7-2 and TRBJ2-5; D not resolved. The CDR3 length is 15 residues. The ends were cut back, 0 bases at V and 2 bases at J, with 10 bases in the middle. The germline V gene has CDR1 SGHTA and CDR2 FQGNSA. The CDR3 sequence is CASSLANVLQETQYF. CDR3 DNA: TGTGCCAGCAGCTTAGCAAACGTCTTGCAAGAGACCCAGTACTTC.

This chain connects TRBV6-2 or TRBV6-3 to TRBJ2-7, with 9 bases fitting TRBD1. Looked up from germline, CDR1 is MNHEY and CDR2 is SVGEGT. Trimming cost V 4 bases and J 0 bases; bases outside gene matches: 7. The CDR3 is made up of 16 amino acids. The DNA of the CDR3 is TGTGCCAGCAGTTTTACAGGGGGCCCAAGCTCCTACGAGCAGTACTTC. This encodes CASSFTGGPSSYEQYF.

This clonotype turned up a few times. The DNA of the CDR3 is TGCGCCAGCAGCTCTCCTCGTCGCGAGGACGAAGCTTTCTTT. Translation gives CASSSPRREDEAFF. The chain recombines TRBV5-1 with TRBJ1-1; D remains ambiguous. V was cut by 3 bases and J by 8 bases, with 17 bases left in between. This CDR3 has 14 amino acids. Germline V CDR1 and CDR2: SGHRS, YFSETQ.

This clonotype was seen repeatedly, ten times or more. CDR3 DNA: TGCGCCAGCAGCCAAGAAAGTAGCGGGGGAACGAACACCGGGGAGCTGTTTTTT. It translates to CASSQESSGGTNTGELFF. The chain has TRBV4-1 and TRBJ2-2; the match to TRBD2 covers 9 bases. This CDR3 spans 18 amino acids. CDR1 and CDR2 from the germline V gene are MGHRA and YSYEKL. V trimming: 0 bases; J trimming: 0 bases; junction bases outside the gene matches: 5.

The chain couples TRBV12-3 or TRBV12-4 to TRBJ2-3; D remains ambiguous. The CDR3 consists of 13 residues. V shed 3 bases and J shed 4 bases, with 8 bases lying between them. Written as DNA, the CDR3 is TGTGCCAGCAGTTTCCCCCCCCCAGATACGCAGTATTTT. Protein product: CASSFPPPDTQYF.

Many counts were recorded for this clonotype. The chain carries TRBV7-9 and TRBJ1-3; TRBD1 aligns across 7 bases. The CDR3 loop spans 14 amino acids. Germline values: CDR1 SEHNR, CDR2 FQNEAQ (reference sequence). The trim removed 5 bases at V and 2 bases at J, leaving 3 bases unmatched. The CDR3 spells CASSRQGPGNTIYF. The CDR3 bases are TGTGCCAGCAGCAGACAGGGTCCTGGAAACACCATATATTTT.

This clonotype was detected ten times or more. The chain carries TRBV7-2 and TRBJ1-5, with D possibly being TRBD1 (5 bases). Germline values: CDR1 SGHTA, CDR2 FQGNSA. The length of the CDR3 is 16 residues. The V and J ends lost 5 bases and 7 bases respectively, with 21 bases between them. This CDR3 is CASSSGLGRERQPQHF. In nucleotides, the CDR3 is TGTGCCAGCAGCAGCGGACTAGGCAGGGAGAGGCAGCCCCAGCATTTT.

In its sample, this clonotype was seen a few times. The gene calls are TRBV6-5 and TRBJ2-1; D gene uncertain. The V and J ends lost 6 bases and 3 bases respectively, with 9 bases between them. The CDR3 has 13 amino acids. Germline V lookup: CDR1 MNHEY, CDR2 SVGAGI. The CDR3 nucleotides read TGTGCCAGCAGCTACGACAACTACAATGAGCAGTTCTTC. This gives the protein CASSYDNYNEQFF.

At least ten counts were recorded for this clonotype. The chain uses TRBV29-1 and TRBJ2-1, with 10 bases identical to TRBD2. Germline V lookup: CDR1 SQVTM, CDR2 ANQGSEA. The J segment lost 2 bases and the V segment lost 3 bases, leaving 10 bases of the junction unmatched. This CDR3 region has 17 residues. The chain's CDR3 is CSVEGVAGGPTYNEQFF. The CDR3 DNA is TGCAGCGTTGAGGGGGTAGCGGGGGGCCCAACCTACAATGAGCAGTTCTTC.